Listed here is a single T cell receptor (beta chain). These data originate in a study of blood T cell repertoires in COVID-19. Turning to the study itself: The samples span acute and convalescent COVID-19 from the United States, Italy and Spain. Sample material is recorded as cDNA or gDNA derived from T cells, B-cell-depleted T cells, or PBMCs.

Original processing notes: Cell counts per sample came from amplifying reference gene primers. Profiling relied on immunoSEQ multiplex PCR, and the TCRdb table lists in-frame clones only, not all of them. The V and J calls and clone size come from that table; D and trimming were worked out from the DNA. Of fewer than 300,000 clones listed, roughly 86% were seen once; the top ten hold around 9.1%. The CDR3 spans 12 residues. Germline CDR1 reads LGHDT; CDR2 reads YNNKEL (reference sequence). V lost 0 bases and J lost 14; bases outside the gene matches: 3. The material sequenced was peripheral blood. This sequence joins TRBV3-1 (or the pseudogene TRBV3-2) and TRBJ1-4, with 7 nucleotides matching TRBD1. The sequence derives from a man between 40 and 49 years old who had recovered from COVID-19. The CDR3 DNA sequence: TGTGCCAGCAGCCAAGAAGGGGGCGGTCTGTTTTTT. It translates to CASSQEGGGLFF.